Listed below are T cell receptor beta chains from one sample, sequenced in a study of blood T cell repertoires in COVID-19. Clones were read by immunoSEQ multiplex PCR, and TCRdb kept only the in-frame ones, dropping some. Seen here are around 190,000 clones, around 83% observed once, and the top ten hold about 7.1%. Sequencing was performed on peripheral blood. These receptors came from a woman aged 70-85 years with COVID-19, enrolled during active disease. Each CDR3 is given with its conserved first and last residue. Fields, in order: D gene, J gene, clone size, V gene, CDR3 protein, CDR3 DNA. D genes are given only for firm matches. Clone sizes are given selectively: once, few, many, or a class where the clone is expanded.

D gene: -
J gene: TRBJ1-2
clone size: -
V gene: TRBV29-1
CDR3 protein: CSASTGTLANYGYTF
CDR3 DNA: TGCAGCGCCTCAACAGGGACGCTGGCGAACTATGGCTACACCTTC

D gene: -
J gene: TRBJ1-5
clone size: -
V gene: TRBV28
CDR3 protein: CASIHGGDVEPQHF
CDR3 DNA: TGTGCCAGCATCCACGGGGGGGACGTGGAGCCCCAGCATTTT

D gene: TRBD1
J gene: TRBJ2-2
clone size: -
V gene: TRBV7-9
CDR3 protein: CASSSDRETGELFF
CDR3 DNA: TGTGCCAGCAGCTCAGACAGGGAGACCGGGGAGCTGTTTTTT

D gene: -
J gene: TRBJ1-5
clone size: -
V gene: TRBV5-6
CDR3 protein: CASSLSGNQPQHF
CDR3 DNA: TGTGCCAGCAGCTTGTCAGGGAATCAGCCCCAGCATTTT

D gene: -
J gene: TRBJ1-1
clone size: -
V gene: TRBV24-1
CDR3 protein: CATRPGWGAEAFF
CDR3 DNA: TGTGCCACCAGGCCCGGATGGGGCGCTGAAGCTTTCTTT

D gene: -
J gene: TRBJ1-1
clone size: -
V gene: TRBV7-2
CDR3 protein: CASRSTGGWNEAFF
CDR3 DNA: TGTGCCAGCAGATCCACGGGAGGGTGGAATGAAGCTTTCTTT

D gene: -
J gene: TRBJ2-7
clone size: -
V gene: TRBV5-1
CDR3 protein: CASSLGTPGVYEQYF
CDR3 DNA: TGCGCCAGCAGCTTAGGGACTCCCGGAGTCTACGAGCAGTACTTC

D gene: TRBD1
J gene: TRBJ2-5
clone size: -
V gene: TRBV11-2
CDR3 protein: CASSRGPLGGETQYF
CDR3 DNA: TGTGCCAGCAGCAGGGGGCCCTTGGGCGGGGAGACCCAGTACTTC

D gene: -
J gene: TRBJ2-1
clone size: -
V gene: TRBV28
CDR3 protein: CASRVTSIRDEQFF
CDR3 DNA: TGTGCCAGCAGGGTGACTAGTATTAGAGATGAGCAGTTCTTC

D gene: -
J gene: TRBJ1-2
clone size: -
V gene: TRBV7-9
CDR3 protein: CASSPRGLFYGYTF
CDR3 DNA: TGTGCCAGCAGCCCCAGAGGGTTGTTCTATGGCTACACCTTC

D gene: -
J gene: TRBJ1-1
clone size: -
V gene: TRBV7-3
CDR3 protein: CASSSPTGEAFF
CDR3 DNA: TGTGCCAGCAGCTCGCCCACCGGTGAAGCTTTCTTT

D gene: TRBD2
J gene: TRBJ2-5
clone size: -
V gene: TRBV20-1
CDR3 protein: CSASGLAGAGTQYF
CDR3 DNA: TGCAGTGCTAGTGGGCTAGCGGGTGCAGGGACCCAGTACTTC

D gene: -
J gene: TRBJ1-3
clone size: -
V gene: TRBV2
CDR3 protein: CASSDGLLSGNTIYF
CDR3 DNA: TGTGCCAGCAGCGACGGACTCCTCTCTGGAAACACCATATATTTT

D gene: TRBD2
J gene: TRBJ2-1
clone size: -
V gene: TRBV11-2
CDR3 protein: CASSFSGKKNEQFF
CDR3 DNA: TGTGCCAGCAGCTTTAGCGGGAAAAAAAATGAGCAGTTCTTC

D gene: -
J gene: TRBJ2-7
clone size: -
V gene: TRBV6-5
CDR3 protein: CASSYLTGPYEQYF
CDR3 DNA: TGTGCCAGCAGTTACCTTACAGGGCCCTACGAGCAGTACTTC

D gene: -
J gene: TRBJ2-1
clone size: -
V gene: TRBV11-2
CDR3 protein: CASSLVGPIRNEQFF
CDR3 DNA: TGTGCCAGCAGCTTAGTTGGGCCTATTCGCAATGAGCAGTTCTTC

D gene: -
J gene: TRBJ1-2
clone size: -
V gene: TRBV19
CDR3 protein: CASSETGTSNYGYTF
CDR3 DNA: TGTGCCAGTAGTGAAACCGGGACTTCTAACTATGGCTACACCTTC

D gene: -
J gene: TRBJ2-7
clone size: -
V gene: TRBV6-2/TRBV6-3
CDR3 protein: CASRYPGPGEQYF
CDR3 DNA: TGTGCCAGCAGGTACCCCGGGCCGGGGGAGCAGTACTTC

D gene: TRBD2
J gene: TRBJ2-2
clone size: -
V gene: TRBV27
CDR3 protein: CASSSGLGMIGELFF
CDR3 DNA: TGTGCCAGCAGCTCGGGACTAGGAATGATCGGGGAGCTGTTTTTT

D gene: -
J gene: TRBJ2-7
clone size: few
V gene: TRBV4-2
CDR3 protein: CASSPLGAMRSYEQYF
CDR3 DNA: TGTGCCAGCAGTCCCCTAGGGGCGATGCGGTCCTACGAGCAGTACTTC

D gene: TRBD1
J gene: TRBJ2-7
clone size: -
V gene: TRBV5-8
CDR3 protein: CASSLTGGTGDFHEQYF
CDR3 DNA: TGTGCCAGCAGCTTGACCGGGGGGACAGGGGATTTCCACGAGCAGTACTTC

D gene: -
J gene: TRBJ2-7
clone size: few
V gene: TRBV11-3
CDR3 protein: CASSLPGGEQYF
CDR3 DNA: TGTGCCAGCAGCCTTCCCGGGGGCGAGCAGTACTTC

D gene: -
J gene: TRBJ2-1
clone size: -
V gene: TRBV18
CDR3 protein: CASSPLNEQFF
CDR3 DNA: TGTGCCAGCTCACCCCTAAATGAGCAGTTCTTC

D gene: -
J gene: TRBJ2-1
clone size: -
V gene: TRBV18
CDR3 protein: CASSPPVNLGHNEQFF
CDR3 DNA: TGTGCCAGCTCACCACCGGTCAATCTGGGCCACAATGAGCAGTTCTTC

D gene: -
J gene: TRBJ1-5
clone size: -
V gene: TRBV27
CDR3 protein: CASRPGTQGNQPQHF
CDR3 DNA: TGTGCCAGCAGGCCAGGCACCCAGGGCAATCAGCCCCAGCATTTT

D gene: -
J gene: TRBJ1-1
clone size: -
V gene: TRBV13
CDR3 protein: CASSFAGQNTEAFF
CDR3 DNA: TGTGCCAGCAGCTTCGCTGGACAGAACACTGAAGCTTTCTTT

D gene: -
J gene: TRBJ2-5
clone size: -
V gene: TRBV18
CDR3 protein: CASSPTLASGETQYF
CDR3 DNA: TGTGCCAGCTCACCTACCCTAGCCAGCGGAGAGACCCAGTACTTC

D gene: -
J gene: TRBJ1-1
clone size: -
V gene: TRBV11-2
CDR3 protein: CASSLESGSGMSILNTEAFF
CDR3 DNA: TGTGCCAGCAGCTTAGAGTCAGGGAGCGGGATGTCGATCTTAAACACTGAAGCTTTCTTT

D gene: TRBD1
J gene: TRBJ2-7
clone size: few
V gene: TRBV10-1
CDR3 protein: CASSPTGSSYEQYF
CDR3 DNA: TGCGCCAGCTCCCCGACAGGGAGCTCCTACGAGCAGTACTTC

D gene: TRBD1
J gene: TRBJ2-2
clone size: -
V gene: TRBV28
CDR3 protein: CASSSWLDRYGELFF
CDR3 DNA: TGTGCCAGCAGTTCATGGTTGGACAGGTACGGGGAGCTGTTTTTT

D gene: TRBD1
J gene: TRBJ2-7
clone size: -
V gene: TRBV6-5
CDR3 protein: CASSYDRGEVGEQYF
CDR3 DNA: TGTGCCAGCAGTTACGACAGGGGCGAAGTCGGGGAGCAGTACTTC

D gene: TRBD1
J gene: TRBJ1-4
clone size: -
V gene: TRBV28
CDR3 protein: CAIRGQSNEKLFF
CDR3 DNA: TGTGCCATAAGGGGACAGTCTAATGAAAAACTGTTTTTT

D gene: TRBD2
J gene: TRBJ2-3
clone size: -
V gene: TRBV19
CDR3 protein: CASSRQAGGPGDTQYF
CDR3 DNA: TGTGCCAGTAGCCGACAAGCGGGAGGGCCGGGAGATACGCAGTATTTT

D gene: TRBD2
J gene: TRBJ2-7
clone size: -
V gene: TRBV24-1
CDR3 protein: CATSDGGLDSYEQYF
CDR3 DNA: TGTGCCACCAGTGATGGCGGACTAGATTCCTACGAGCAGTACTTC

D gene: TRBD1
J gene: TRBJ2-7
clone size: -
V gene: TRBV28
CDR3 protein: CASSLERQGRYF
CDR3 DNA: TGTGCCAGCAGTTTGGAGCGACAGGGGAGGTACTTC

D gene: TRBD2
J gene: TRBJ2-1
clone size: -
V gene: TRBV7-3
CDR3 protein: CASSTTSVTRNEQFF
CDR3 DNA: TGTGCCAGCAGCACCACTAGCGTTACGAGGAATGAGCAGTTCTTC

D gene: -
J gene: TRBJ1-2
clone size: -
V gene: TRBV19
CDR3 protein: CASRGDNYGYTF
CDR3 DNA: TGTGCCAGTCGGGGAGATAACTATGGCTACACCTTC

D gene: -
J gene: TRBJ1-2
clone size: -
V gene: TRBV30
CDR3 protein: CAWSVGPGGYTF
CDR3 DNA: TGTGCCTGGAGCGTAGGACCGGGGGGCTACACCTTC

D gene: TRBD1
J gene: TRBJ2-7
clone size: once
V gene: TRBV6-5
CDR3 protein: CASDKGQGYEQYF
CDR3 DNA: TGTGCCAGCGATAAGGGACAGGGATACGAGCAGTACTTC

D gene: -
J gene: TRBJ2-3
clone size: -
V gene: TRBV7-2
CDR3 protein: CASSLNPGTDTQYF
CDR3 DNA: TGTGCCAGCAGCTTGAATCCAGGCACAGATACGCAGTATTTT

D gene: -
J gene: TRBJ1-5
clone size: -
V gene: TRBV19
CDR3 protein: CASSMGGRNQPQHF
CDR3 DNA: TGTGCCAGTAGTATGGGAGGAAGGAATCAGCCCCAGCATTTT